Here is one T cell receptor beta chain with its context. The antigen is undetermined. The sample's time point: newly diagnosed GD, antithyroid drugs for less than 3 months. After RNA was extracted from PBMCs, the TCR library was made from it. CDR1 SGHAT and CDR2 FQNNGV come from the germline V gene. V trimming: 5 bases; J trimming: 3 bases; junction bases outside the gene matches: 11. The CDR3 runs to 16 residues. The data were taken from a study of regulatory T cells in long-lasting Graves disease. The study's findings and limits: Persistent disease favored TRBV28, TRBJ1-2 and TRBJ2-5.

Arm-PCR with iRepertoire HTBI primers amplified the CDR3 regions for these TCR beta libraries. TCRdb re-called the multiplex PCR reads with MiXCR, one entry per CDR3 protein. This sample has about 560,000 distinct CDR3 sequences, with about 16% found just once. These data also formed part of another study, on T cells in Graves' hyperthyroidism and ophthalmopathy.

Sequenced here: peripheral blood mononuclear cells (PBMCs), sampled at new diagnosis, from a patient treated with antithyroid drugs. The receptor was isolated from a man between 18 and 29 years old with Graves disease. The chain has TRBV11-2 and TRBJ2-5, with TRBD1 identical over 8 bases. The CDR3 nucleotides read TGTGCCAGCAGCCCTACAGGGGGAAGCTATGAAGAGACCCAGTACTTC. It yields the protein CASSPTGGSYEETQYF. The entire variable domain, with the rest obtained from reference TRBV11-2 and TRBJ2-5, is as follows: EAGVAQSPRYKIIEKRQSVAFWCNPISGHATLYWYQQILGQGPKLLIQFQNNGVVDDSQLPKDRFSAERLKGVDSTLKIQPAKLEDSAVYLCASSPTGGSYEETQYFGPGTRLLVL.